One and the same sample provided the 15 T cell receptor beta chains below, sequenced in a study of blood T cell repertoires in COVID-19. Clones were read by immunoSEQ multiplex PCR, and TCRdb kept only the in-frame ones, dropping some. The table lists under 100,000 clones, around four fifths of them singletons. Sequencing was performed on peripheral blood. Receptor source: a woman aged 70-85 years with active or convalescent COVID-19.

V usage is TRBV3-1 (or the pseudogene TRBV3-2) and J usage is TRBJ2-7; D might be TRBD1 (5 bases). The V end was cut by 0 bases, the J end by 12 bases, with 12 bases between. Per the germline V gene, CDR1 is LGHDT and CDR2 is YNNKEL (reference sequence). The CDR3 length is 12 residues. In DNA form, the CDR3 reads TGTGCCAGCAGCCAAGAAGTTCAGGGTCCGTACTTC. Translating it yields CASSQEVQGPYF.

J is TRBJ2-1 and V is TRBV5-6; a weak D match, TRBD1 (5 bases). There are 14 residues in the CDR3. V lost 0 bases, J lost 6 bases, and 10 bases lay in between. Germline V lookup: CDR1 SGHDT, CDR2 YYEEEE. The CDR3 protein is CASSLVGVSNEQFF. The CDR3, as DNA: TGTGCCAGCAGCTTGGTAGGGGTGAGCAATGAGCAGTTCTTC.

This chain connects TRBV10-3 to TRBJ2-2, with D hard to call. CDR1 and CDR2 (germline): ENHRY, SYGVKD. This CDR3 spans 14 amino acids. The V end was cut by 0 bases, the J end by 3 bases, with 5 bases between. The CDR3 coding sequence is TGTGCCATCAGTGAGTCAACGGACACCGGGGAGCTGTTTTTT. Translated, it gives CAISESTDTGELFF.

This clone was recorded a few times. The chain employs TRBV18 and TRBJ1-3; D ambiguous. Trimming stripped 3 bases from V and 1 base from J, with 19 bases between. Germline V gene sequence: CDR1 KGHSH, CDR2 LQKENI. This CDR3 is built from 18 residues. In DNA form, the CDR3 reads TGTGCCAGCTCACCCGCTTATGGAGGGAGTATTTCTGGAAACACCATATATTTT. This translates into CASSPAYGGSISGNTIYF.

The chain is built from TRBV18 and TRBJ2-3; D gene uncertain. The germline CDR1 and CDR2 sequences are KGHSH and LQKENI. The germline V and J ends were trimmed by 4 bases and 1 base, with 9 bases remaining between them. The CDR3 has 14 residues. As DNA, the CDR3 is TGTGCCAGCTCACTGCCTACGGGCACAGATACGCAGTATTTT. Its protein is CASSLPTGTDTQYF.

This chain's CDR3 is CASSRTVNTEAFF. CDR3 nucleotides: TGTGCCAGCTCACGGACAGTGAACACTGAAGCTTTCTTT. The chain recombines TRBV18 with TRBJ1-1, with D possibly TRBD1 on 6 matching bases. The CDR3 sequence is 13 residues long. Germline V gene lookup returns CDR1 KGHSH and CDR2 LQKENI. The ends were cut back, 4 bases at V and 0 bases at J, with 6 bases in the middle.

The rearrangement links TRBV5-1 to TRBJ2-1; weak D call: TRBD1 (6 bases). CDR3 length: 16 residues. Germline assignment: CDR1 SGHRS and CDR2 YFSETQ. Trimming removed 0 bases at V and 0 bases at J, with 10 bases between. Here the CDR3 DNA reads TGCGCCAGCAGCTTGGTGACAGGTAGCTCCTACAATGAGCAGTTCTTC. It yields the protein CASSLVTGSSYNEQFF.

The chain joins TRBV6-2 or TRBV6-3 to TRBJ1-5, with 7 bases lining up with TRBD1. CDR1 and CDR2 (germline): MNHEY, SVGEGT. This CDR3 region has 15 residues. V lost 6 bases and J lost 3; bases outside the gene matches: 8. CDR3 region: CASSPGTEYNQPQHF. Here the CDR3 DNA reads TGTGCCAGCAGCCCCGGGACAGAATACAATCAGCCCCAGCATTTT.

V usage is TRBV2 and J usage is TRBJ2-3, with TRBD2 matching over 7 bases. The germline V gene encodes CDR1 SNHLY and CDR2 FYNNEI. CDR3 length: 18 amino acids. The V and J ends lost 6 bases and 5 bases, in that order; junction bases with no gene match: 20. CDR3 coding DNA: TGTGCCAGCAGCGGCGGACTAGTTAAGGCCCTGGCGGGAGATACGCAGTATTTT. It codes for CASSGGLVKALAGDTQYF. Using reference TRBV2 and TRBJ2-3 for the parts outside the CDR3, the full variable domain is EPEVTQTPSHQVTQMGQEVILRCVPISNHLYFYWYRQILGQKVEFLVSFYNNEISEKSEIFDDQFSVERPDGSNFTLKIRSTKLEDSAMYFCASSGGLVKALAGDTQYFGPGTRLTVL.

This clone has a single count. This chain joins TRBV5-1 and TRBJ2-1; no clear D. CDR3 size: 15 residues. The V gene lost 0 bases and the J gene lost 0 bases, with 7 bases spanning the gap. Germline V lookup: CDR1 SGHRS, CDR2 YFSETQ. CDR3 bases: TGCGCCAGCAGCTTGGACGCGAGCTCCTACAATGAGCAGTTCTTC. It yields the protein CASSLDASSYNEQFF.

This sequence joins TRBV28 and TRBJ1-2, with TRBD1 identical over 7 bases. Germline CDR1 reads MDHEN; CDR2 reads SYDVKM. The CDR3 has 13 residues. The V segment lost 2 bases and the J segment 4 bases; nucleotides outside the gene matches: 1. The CDR3 DNA sequence: TGTGCCAGCAGTTTAAGGGACAGCTATGGCTACACCTTC. It is translated as CASSLRDSYGYTF.

The genes are TRBV14 and TRBJ2-7, with D perhaps TRBD1 (5 bases). V was shortened by 4 bases and J by 7 bases, with 14 bases between the two germline ends. This CDR3 is 13 amino acids long. The V gene's germline CDR1 is SGHDN and CDR2 FVKESK. The CDR3 sequence: CASSLLGVREQYF. CDR3 sequence (DNA): TGTGCCAGCAGCCTTTTAGGGGTTAGGGAGCAGTACTTC.

CDR3 coding DNA: TGTGCCAGTAGATTGACAGGGGAAACTGAAGCTTTCTTT. It is translated as CASRLTGETEAFF. V gene TRBV19 combines with J gene TRBJ1-1, with 8 bases fitting TRBD1. The germline gives CDR1 LNHDA, CDR2 SQIVND (reference sequence). Losses at the gene ends were 6 bases for V and 5 bases for J; bases not matched to a gene: 5. This CDR3 spans 13 amino acids.

The V gene is TRBV18, the J gene TRBJ2-7; TRBD2 agrees at 8 bases. With 6 bases clipped from V and 7 bases from J, the junction kept 5 bases outside the gene matches. This CDR3 comprises 12 residues. CDR1 is KGHSH, CDR2 LQKENI, per germline. CDR3 nucleotide sequence: TGTGCCAGCTCTATAGCGGGGAATGAGCAGTACTTC. Translation gives CASSIAGNEQYF.

The J gene is TRBJ2-2, the V gene TRBV5-1, with TRBD1 matching 8 bases. V was pared by 4 bases and J by 7 bases, with 12 bases of the junction left unmatched. The CDR3 sequence is 16 residues long. The germline gives CDR1 SGHRS, CDR2 YFSETQ. The chain's CDR3 is CASSDVGTGIGGELFF. CDR3 nucleotides: TGCGCCAGCAGCGATGTTGGGACAGGTATCGGCGGGGAGCTGTTTTTT.